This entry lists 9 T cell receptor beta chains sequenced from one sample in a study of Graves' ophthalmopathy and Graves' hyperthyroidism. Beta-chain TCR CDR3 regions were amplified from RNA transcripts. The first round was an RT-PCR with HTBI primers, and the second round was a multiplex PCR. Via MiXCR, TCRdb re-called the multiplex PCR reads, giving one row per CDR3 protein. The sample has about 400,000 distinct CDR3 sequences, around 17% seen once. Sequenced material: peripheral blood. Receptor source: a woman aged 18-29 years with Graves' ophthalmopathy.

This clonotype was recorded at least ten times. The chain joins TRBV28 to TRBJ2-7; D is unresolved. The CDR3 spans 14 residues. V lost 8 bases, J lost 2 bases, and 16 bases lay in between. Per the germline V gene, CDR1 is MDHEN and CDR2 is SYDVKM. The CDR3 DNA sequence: TGTGCCAGCCGACATGAGACCGCAGCCTACGAGCAGTACTTC. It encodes CASRHETAAYEQYF.

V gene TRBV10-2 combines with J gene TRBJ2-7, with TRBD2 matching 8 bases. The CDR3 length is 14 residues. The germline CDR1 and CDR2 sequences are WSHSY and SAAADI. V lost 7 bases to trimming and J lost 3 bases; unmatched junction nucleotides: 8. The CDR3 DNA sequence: TGCGCCAGCACTCCGACTAGCGTTATCTACGAGCAGTACTTC. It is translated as CASTPTSVIYEQYF.

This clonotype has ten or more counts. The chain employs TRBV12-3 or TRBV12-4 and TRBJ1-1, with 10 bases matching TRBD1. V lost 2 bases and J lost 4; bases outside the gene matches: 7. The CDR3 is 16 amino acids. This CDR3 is CASSLRGQGSRTEAFF. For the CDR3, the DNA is TGTGCCAGCAGTTTACGGGGACAGGGGAGTCGCACTGAAGCTTTCTTT.

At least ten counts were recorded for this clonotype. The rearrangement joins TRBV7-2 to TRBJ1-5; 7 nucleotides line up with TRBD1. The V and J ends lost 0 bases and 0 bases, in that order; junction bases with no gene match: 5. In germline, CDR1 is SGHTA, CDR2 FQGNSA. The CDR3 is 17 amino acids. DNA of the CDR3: TGTGCCAGCAGCTTAGCAGGGACAGATGATAGCAATCAGCCCCAGCATTTT. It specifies CASSLAGTDDSNQPQHF.

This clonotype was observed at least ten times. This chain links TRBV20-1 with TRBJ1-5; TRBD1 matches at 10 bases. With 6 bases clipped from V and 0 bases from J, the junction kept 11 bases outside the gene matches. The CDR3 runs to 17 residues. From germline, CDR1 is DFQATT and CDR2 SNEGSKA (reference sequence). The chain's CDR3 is CSAVGQGGQHSNQPQHF. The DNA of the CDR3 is TGCAGTGCCGTAGGACAGGGGGGGCAACATAGCAATCAGCCCCAGCATTTT.

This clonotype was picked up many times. The CDR3 is CAWLSTDRVKGYTF. The CDR3 DNA is TGTGCCTGGCTTTCAACCGACAGGGTTAAAGGCTACACCTTC. The rearrangement links TRBV30 to TRBJ1-2; TRBD1 agrees at 7 bases. Germline V gene sequence: CDR1 GTSNPN, CDR2 SVGIG (reference sequence). This CDR3 comprises 14 residues. The V gene end was trimmed by 5 bases and the J gene end by 8 bases; junction bases not matched to a gene: 14.

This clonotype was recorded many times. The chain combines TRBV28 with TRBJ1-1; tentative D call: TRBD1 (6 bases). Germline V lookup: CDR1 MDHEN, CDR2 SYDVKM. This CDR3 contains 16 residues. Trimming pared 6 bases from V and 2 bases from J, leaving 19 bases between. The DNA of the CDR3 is TGTGCCAGCAGGGGAGTAGCAGGGGCGGCCAACACTGAAGCTTTCTTT. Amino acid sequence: CASRGVAGAANTEAFF.

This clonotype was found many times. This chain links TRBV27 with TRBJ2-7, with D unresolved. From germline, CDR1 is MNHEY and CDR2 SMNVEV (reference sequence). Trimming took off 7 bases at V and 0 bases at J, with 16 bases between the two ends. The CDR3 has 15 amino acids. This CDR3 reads CASTSWGSSSYEQYF. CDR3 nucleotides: TGTGCCAGCACCTCTTGGGGATCGAGCTCCTACGAGCAGTACTTC.

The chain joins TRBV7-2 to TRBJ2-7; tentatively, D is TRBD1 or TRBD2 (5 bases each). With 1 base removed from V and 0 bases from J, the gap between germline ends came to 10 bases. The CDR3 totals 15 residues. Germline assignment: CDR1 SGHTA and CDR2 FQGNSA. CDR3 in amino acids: CASSLVGGNSYEQYF. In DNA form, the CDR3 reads TGTGCCAGCAGCTTAGTTGGGGGTAACTCCTACGAGCAGTACTTC. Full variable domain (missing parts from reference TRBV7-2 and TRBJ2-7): GAGVSQSPSNKVTEKGKDVELRCDPISGHTALYWYRQSLGQGLEFLIYFQGNSAPDKSGLPSDRFSAERTGGSVSTLTIQRTQQEDSAVYLCASSLVGGNSYEQYFGPGTRLTVT.